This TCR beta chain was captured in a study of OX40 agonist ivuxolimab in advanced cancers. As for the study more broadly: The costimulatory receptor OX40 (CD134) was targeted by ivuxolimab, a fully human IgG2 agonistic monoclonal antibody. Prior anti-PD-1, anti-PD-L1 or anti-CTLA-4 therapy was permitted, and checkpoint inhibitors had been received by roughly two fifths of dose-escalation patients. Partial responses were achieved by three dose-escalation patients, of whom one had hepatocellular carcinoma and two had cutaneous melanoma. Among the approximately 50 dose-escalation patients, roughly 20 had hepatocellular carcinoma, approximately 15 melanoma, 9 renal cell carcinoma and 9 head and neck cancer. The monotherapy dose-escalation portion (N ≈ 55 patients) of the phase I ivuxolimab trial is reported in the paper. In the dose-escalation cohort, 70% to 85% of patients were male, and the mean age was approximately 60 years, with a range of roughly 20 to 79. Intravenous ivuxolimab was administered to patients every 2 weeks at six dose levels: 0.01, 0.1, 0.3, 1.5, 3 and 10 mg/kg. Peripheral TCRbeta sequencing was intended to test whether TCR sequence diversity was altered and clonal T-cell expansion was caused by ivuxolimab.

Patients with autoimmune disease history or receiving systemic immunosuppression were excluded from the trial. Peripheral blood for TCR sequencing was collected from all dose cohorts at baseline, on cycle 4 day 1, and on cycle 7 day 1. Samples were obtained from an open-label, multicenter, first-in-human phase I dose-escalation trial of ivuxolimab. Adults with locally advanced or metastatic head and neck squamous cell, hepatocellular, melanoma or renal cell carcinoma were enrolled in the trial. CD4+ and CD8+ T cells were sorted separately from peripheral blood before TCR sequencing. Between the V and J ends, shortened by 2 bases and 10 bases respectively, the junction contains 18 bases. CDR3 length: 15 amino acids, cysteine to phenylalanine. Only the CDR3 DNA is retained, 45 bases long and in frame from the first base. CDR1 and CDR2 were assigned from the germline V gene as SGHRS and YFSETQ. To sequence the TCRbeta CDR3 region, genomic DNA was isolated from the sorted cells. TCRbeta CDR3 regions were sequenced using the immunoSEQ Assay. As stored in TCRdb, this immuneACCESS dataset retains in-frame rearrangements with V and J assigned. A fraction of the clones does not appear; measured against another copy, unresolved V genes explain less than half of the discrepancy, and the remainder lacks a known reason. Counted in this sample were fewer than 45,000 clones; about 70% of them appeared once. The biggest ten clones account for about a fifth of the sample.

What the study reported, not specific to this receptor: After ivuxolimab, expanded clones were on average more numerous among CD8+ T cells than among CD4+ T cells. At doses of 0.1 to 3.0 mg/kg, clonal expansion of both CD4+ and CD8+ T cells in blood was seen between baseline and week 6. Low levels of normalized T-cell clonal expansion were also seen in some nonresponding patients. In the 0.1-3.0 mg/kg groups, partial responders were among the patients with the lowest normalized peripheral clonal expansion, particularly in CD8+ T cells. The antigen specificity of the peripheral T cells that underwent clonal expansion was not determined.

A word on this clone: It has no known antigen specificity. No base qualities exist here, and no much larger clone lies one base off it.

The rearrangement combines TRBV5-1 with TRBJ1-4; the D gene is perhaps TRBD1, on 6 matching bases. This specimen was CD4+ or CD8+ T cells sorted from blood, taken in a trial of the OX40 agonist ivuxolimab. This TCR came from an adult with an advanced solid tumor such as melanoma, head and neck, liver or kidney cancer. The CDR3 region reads CASSLDRDFRGKLFF. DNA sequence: TGCGCCAGCAGCTTAGACCGGGACTTCAGGGGAAAACTGTTTTTT.